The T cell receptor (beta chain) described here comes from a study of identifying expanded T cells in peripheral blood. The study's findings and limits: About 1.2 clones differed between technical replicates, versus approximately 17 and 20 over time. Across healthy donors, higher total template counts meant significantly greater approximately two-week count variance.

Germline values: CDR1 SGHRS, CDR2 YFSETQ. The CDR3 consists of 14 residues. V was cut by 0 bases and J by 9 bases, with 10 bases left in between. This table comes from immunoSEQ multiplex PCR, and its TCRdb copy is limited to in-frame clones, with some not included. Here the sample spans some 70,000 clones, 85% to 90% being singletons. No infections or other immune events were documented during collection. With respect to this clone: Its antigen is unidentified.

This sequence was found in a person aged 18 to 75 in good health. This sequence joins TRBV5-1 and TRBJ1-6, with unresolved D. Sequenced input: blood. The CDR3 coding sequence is TGCGCCAGCAGCTTGGAATTCGTTCGTTCACCCCTCCACTTT. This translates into CASSLEFVRSPLHF. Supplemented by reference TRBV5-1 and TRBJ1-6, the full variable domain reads KAGVTQTPRYLIKTRGQQVTLSCSPISGHRSVSWYQQTPGQGLQFLFEYFSETQRNKGNFPGRFSGRQFSNSRSEMNVSTLELGDSALYLCASSLEFVRSPLHFGNGTRLTVT.